This record covers a single TCR beta chain. Its matching antigen is unknown. What was amplified from RNA transcripts were TCR beta CDR3 regions. The TCR CDR3 was amplified in a first-round RT-PCR using the HTBI primer set. TCRdb processed the multiplex PCR reads anew with MiXCR; each CDR3 protein has one entry. The sample includes under 250,000 distinct CDR3 sequences, around 26% of them seen just once. Inclusion characteristics of ophthalmopathy patients comprised a Clinical Activity Score of at least 3, a NOSPECS grade of at least 4, and duration under 3 months. Diagnoses were made from clinical symptoms, serum measures (thyroxine and TRAb), thyroid ultrasound and orbital computed tomography. The sample originates from a study of T cells in Graves' hyperthyroidism and ophthalmopathy. Study-wide background: Blood was drawn when the patient was first diagnosed and still untreated.

Germline CDR1 is DFQATT and CDR2 is SNEGSKA (reference sequence). The CDR3 runs 16 residues. Trimming cost V 2 bases and J 7 bases; bases outside gene matches: 14. Study observations and caveats: Median prediction lead before ophthalmopathy onset was about 6.7 months with the model.

V gene TRBV20-1 combines with J gene TRBJ2-5; 9 bases fit TRBD1. Sequencing was performed on blood. The receptor was isolated from a woman in her 40s with Graves' ophthalmopathy. The CDR3 region has the DNA TGCAGTGCTAGAAAGGACAGGGGTTCCCGCTGGGGGACCCAGTACTTC. It specifies CSARKDRGSRWGTQYF.